This T cell receptor beta chain emerged from a study of vaccination and CD4 T cells after COVID-19. Study-wide results and limits: Relatively few convalescent patients and no early post-infection timepoints were analyzed.

Sequenced with the Oncomine TCR Beta short-read assay was DNA taken from cultured CD4+ T cells. TCRdb processed the PCR reads anew with MiXCR; each CDR3 protein has one entry. In the table there are about 15,000 distinct CDR3 sequences, roughly 50% of which are singletons. As concerns this clonotype: Antigen unknown.

V was clipped by 3 bases and J by 5 bases; unmatched bases: 12. The CDR3 is 17 residues long. Germline CDR1 reads MNHEY; CDR2 reads SVGEGT. Regarding treatment: roughly 10-day PBMC culture with coronavirus spike peptide pools or control peptides (ViraFEST assay). ViraFEST used peptide pools to expand antigen-specific T cells before TCR sequencing. The culture of two million PBMCs per well included roughly 10 IU/ml IL-2 and about 11 ug/ml peptide pools. Sequenced material: CD4+ T cells from blood, cultured in vitro. The TCR originated in a human donor who had recovered from COVID-19. This chain links TRBV6-2 or TRBV6-3 with TRBJ2-7, with 11 bases that match TRBD2. The chain's CDR3 is CASSYSTSGSGGDEQYF. The DNA for the CDR3 is TGTGCCAGCAGTTATTCAACTAGCGGGAGTGGCGGCGACGAGCAGTACTTC.